Below are 6 T cell receptor beta chains sequenced from a single sample in a study of beta chain features in type 1 diabetes. All of the isolated RNA was reverse transcribed, so expressed TCRB transcripts were sequenced. Method: immunoSEQ multiplex PCR; TCRdb's copy keeps in-frame clones and lacks some. The sample contains 130,000 to 150,000 clones, roughly 53% of which appear only once. What was sequenced was Tregs from blood. Receptor source: a young man in good health.

The rearrangement uses TRBV7-9 and TRBJ2-5; TRBD2 is a possible D gene (6 bases). The closer fit of TRBJ2-7 to the DNA end suggests the J call may be wrong. This CDR3 contains 12 residues. CDR1 and CDR2 (germline): SEHNR, FQNEAQ (reference sequence). The CDR3 DNA sequence: TGTGCCAGCAGCTTGACTAGCTACGAGCAGTACTTC. Amino acids: CASSLTSYEQYF.

The chain recombines TRBV11-2 with TRBJ2-2; D not resolved. The CDR3 has 14 amino acids. CDR1 is SGHAT and CDR2 is FQNNGV in the germline V gene. Trimming pared 0 bases from V and 5 bases from J, leaving 7 bases between. The CDR3 region has the DNA TGTGCCAGCAGCTTAGATCCCAGAACCGGGGAGCTGTTTTTT. Protein sequence: CASSLDPRTGELFF.

The J gene is TRBJ2-3, the V gene TRBV19; 7 bases align to TRBD1. V lost 5 bases to trimming and J lost 5 bases; unmatched junction nucleotides: 10. CDR1 LNHDA and CDR2 SQIVND come from the germline V gene (reference sequence). There are 15 residues in the CDR3. This CDR3 reads CASSFRTGGVDTQYF. The CDR3 DNA sequence: TGTGCCAGTAGTTTCAGGACAGGAGGTGTAGATACGCAGTATTTT.

The CDR3 DNA reads TGTGCCTTGAACCCTTTGTGGCGGGAGATGAATGAGCAGTTCTTC. Protein product: CALNPLWREMNEQFF. The chain carries TRBV30 and TRBJ2-1; 7 bases match TRBD2. The ends lost 7 bases at V and 7 bases at J; junction bases unmatched: 16. From germline, CDR1 is GTSNPN and CDR2 SVGIG (reference sequence). The CDR3 contains 15 residues.

The sample holds a few counts of this clone. The chain couples TRBV28 to TRBJ2-7, with no clear D. Germline V gene data show CDR1 as MDHEN and CDR2 as SYDVKM. The CDR3 loop spans 13 amino acids. Trimming pared 5 bases from V and 5 bases from J, leaving 13 bases between. In DNA form, the CDR3 reads TGTGCCAGCAGTCGCCCCTCGGTGGACGAGCAGTACTTC. Translating it yields CASSRPSVDEQYF.

V gene TRBV28 combines with J gene TRBJ2-1, with 9 bases fitting TRBD2. The ends lost 4 bases at V and 3 bases at J; junction bases unmatched: 7. Germline V CDR1 and CDR2: MDHEN, SYDVKM. There are 16 residues in the CDR3. CDR3 residues: CASSSIAGEGYNEQFF. Here the CDR3 DNA reads TGTGCCAGCAGTTCAATAGCGGGAGAGGGCTACAATGAGCAGTTCTTC.